Below, 9 T cell receptor beta chains from the same sample are listed, as sequenced in a study of shared clonotypes between healthy human individuals. Naive CD8 populations comprised CD45RO-negative cells positively selected for CCR7, excluding terminally differentiated effector memory CD45RA+ cells. Method: immunoSEQ multiplex PCR; TCRdb's copy keeps in-frame clones and lacks some. The table lists approximately 590,000 clones, roughly 95% of them singletons, with 0.1% to 0.11% in the top ten. The sample taken for sequencing was naive CD8+ T cells sorted from blood. All receptors derive from a woman in her twenties or thirties in good health.

The genes are TRBV6-4 and TRBJ2-5, with D possibly called TRBD1 or TRBD2 (5 bases each). The V gene lost 7 bases and the J gene lost 1 base, with 10 bases spanning the gap. The CDR3 extends over 13 amino acids. Germline V CDR1 and CDR2: MRHNA, SNTAGT. CDR3 residues: CASTTRGQETQYF. As DNA, the CDR3 is TGTGCCAGCACTACGAGGGGCCAAGAGACCCAGTACTTC.

The J gene is TRBJ2-7, the V gene TRBV28; D is uncertain. Trimming shortened V by 5 bases and J by 1 base, and 12 bases separated the two germline ends. This CDR3 is built from 14 residues. Germline assignment: CDR1 MDHEN and CDR2 SYDVKM. CDR3 DNA: TGTGCCAGCAGTAGTAGGAGTCAATCCTACGAGCAGTACTTC. Translated, it gives CASSSRSQSYEQYF.

The chain combines TRBV27 with TRBJ2-5; no clear D. Germline-derived CDR1 and CDR2 are MNHEY and SMNVEV (reference sequence). The V end lost 6 bases, the J end lost 1 base, and 12 bases lay between the germline ends. The CDR3 length is 14 residues. The chain's CDR3 is CASSPGLTQETQYF. DNA of the CDR3: TGTGCCAGCAGCCCGGGCCTCACCCAAGAGACCCAGTACTTC.

The V gene is TRBV6-1, the J gene TRBJ2-7, with a tentative D call TRBD2 (6 bases). Trimming removed 5 bases at V and 6 bases at J, with 14 bases between. Looked up from germline, CDR1 is MNHNS and CDR2 is SASEGT. This CDR3 is built from 13 residues. CDR3 sequence reads: CASSREGGSEQYF. Written as DNA, the CDR3 is TGTGCCAGCAGTCGAGAGGGAGGAAGCGAGCAGTACTTC.

V and J are TRBV7-6 and TRBJ2-7; D not resolved. Per germline, CDR1 SGHVS and CDR2 FNYEAQ. The CDR3 loop spans 12 amino acids. Trimming shortened V by 0 bases and J by 5 bases, and 5 bases separated the two germline ends. CDR3 sequence: CASSLAGDEQYF. The CDR3 DNA reads TGTGCCAGCAGCTTAGCAGGAGACGAGCAGTACTTC. The full variable domain, in which reference TRBV7-6 and TRBJ2-7 provide the parts outside the CDR3, is GAGVSQSPRYKVTKRGQDVALRCDPISGHVSLYWYRQALGQGPEFLTYFNYEAQQDKSGLPNDRFSAERPEGSISTLTIQRTEQRDSAMYRCASSLAGDEQYFGPGTRLTVT.

The CDR3 DNA reads TGTGCCAGCAGCTTCGAGCCTAACTATGGCTACACCTTC. Amino acid sequence: CASSFEPNYGYTF. The J gene is TRBJ1-2, the V gene TRBV5-4; D is unresolved. CDR1 is SGHNT and CDR2 is YYREEE in the germline V gene (reference sequence). This CDR3 is built from 13 residues. With 2 bases removed from V and 0 bases from J, the gap between germline ends came to 5 bases.

The chain is built from TRBV2 and TRBJ2-1, with TRBD2 identical over 10 bases. The CDR3 is made up of 14 amino acids. The germline CDR1 and CDR2 sequences are SNHLY and FYNNEI. V dropped 10 bases and J dropped 2; count of bases not matched to a gene: 5. The CDR3 reads CATRTSGPYNEQFF. CDR3 sequence (DNA): TGTGCCACCCGGACTAGCGGTCCCTACAATGAGCAGTTCTTC.

Concerning this clone: Other nucleotide sequences in the sample specify the same CDR3. The gene calls are TRBV7-9 and TRBJ2-7, with 10 bases lining up with TRBD2. There are 16 residues in the CDR3. CDR1 SEHNR and CDR2 FQNEAQ come from the germline V gene (reference sequence). V shed 5 bases and J 4 bases; nucleotides not matched to a gene: 11. The CDR3 loop reads CASSPSSGRARYEQYF. As DNA, the CDR3 is TGTGCCAGCAGCCCCTCAAGCGGGAGGGCCCGATACGAGCAGTACTTC.

The chain employs TRBV5-6 and TRBJ2-7; either TRBD1 or TRBD2 may fit D (5 bases each). Germline V gives CDR1 SGHDT, CDR2 YYEEEE. The CDR3 has 14 residues. Deletions cut 4 bases from V and 0 bases from J, with 11 bases between. CDR3 DNA sequence: TGTGCCAGCAGCGTCGCTGGGACCTCCTACGAGCAGTACTTC. This sequence encodes CASSVAGTSYEQYF.